A selection of T cell receptor beta chains follows, all from one sample in a study of shared clonotypes between healthy human individuals. The table came from immunoSEQ multiplex PCR; TCRdb's copy has only in-frame clones and leaves some out. The repertoire holds approximately 1.1 million clones, with 75% to 80% as singletons. Sequenced sample: memory CD4+ T cells from PBMCs. These receptors were obtained from a man in his late teens or twenties in good health. Some clones in this sample may be carry-over from other donors' samples. Both conserved end residues are part of each CDR3. Each record gives: clone size, D gene, J gene, V gene, CDR3 protein, CDR3 DNA. A D gene is named only where the DNA matches it firmly. Part of the rows lack a size; the others show once, few, many or a class for expanded clones.

clone_size: NA; d_call: NA; j_call: TRBJ2-3; v_call: TRBV7-3; cdr3_aa: CASSLARSTDTQYF; cdr3_nt: TGTGCCAGCAGCTTAGCCAGGAGCACAGATACGCAGTATTTT
clone_size: NA; d_call: TRBD2; j_call: TRBJ2-1; v_call: TRBV9; cdr3_aa: CASSPHEGRAVGIEQFF; cdr3_nt: TGTGCCAGCAGCCCACACGAGGGGAGGGCCGTCGGGATTGAGCAGTTCTTC
clone_size: NA; d_call: NA; j_call: TRBJ2-5; v_call: TRBV18; cdr3_aa: CASSPPSGVRETQYF; cdr3_nt: TGTGCCAGCTCACCGCCATCTGGGGTCAGGGAGACCCAGTACTTC
clone_size: NA; d_call: TRBD1; j_call: TRBJ2-7; v_call: TRBV6-4; cdr3_aa: CASSLRDRVWEQYF; cdr3_nt: TGTGCCAGCAGCCTCCGGGACAGGGTATGGGAGCAGTACTTC
clone_size: NA; d_call: TRBD2; j_call: TRBJ2-3; v_call: TRBV6-5; cdr3_aa: CASSYSGGSRDTQYF; cdr3_nt: TGTGCCAGCAGTTACTCTGGCGGGAGTAGGGATACGCAGTATTTT
clone_size: few; d_call: TRBD1; j_call: TRBJ1-2; v_call: TRBV28; cdr3_aa: CASSLLTGGYTF; cdr3_nt: TGTGCCAGCAGTTTATTGACAGGGGGCTACACCTTC
clone_size: NA; d_call: TRBD1; j_call: TRBJ1-1; v_call: TRBV28; cdr3_aa: CASSLTGGTEAFF; cdr3_nt: TGTGCCAGCAGCTTGACAGGGGGCACTGAAGCTTTCTTT
clone_size: NA; d_call: NA; j_call: TRBJ1-2; v_call: TRBV6-1; cdr3_aa: CASSDGGTVRTMAIGF; cdr3_nt: TGTGCCAGCAGTGATGGGGGGACGGTGCGAACTATGGCTATTGGCTTC
clone_size: NA; d_call: NA; j_call: TRBJ1-1; v_call: TRBV6-6; cdr3_aa: CASTHPVSGPNTEAFF; cdr3_nt: TGTGCCAGCACCCACCCTGTCTCAGGGCCGAACACTGAAGCTTTCTTT
clone_size: NA; d_call: TRBD2; j_call: TRBJ2-1; v_call: TRBV7-9; cdr3_aa: CASSPSVSSGRVGNEQFF; cdr3_nt: TGTGCCAGCAGCCCCTCCGTGTCTAGCGGGAGGGTAGGCAATGAGCAGTTCTTC
clone_size: many; d_call: TRBD2; j_call: TRBJ2-3; v_call: TRBV29-1; cdr3_aa: CSVEGTSGAWGTDTQYF; cdr3_nt: TGCAGCGTTGAGGGGACTAGCGGGGCCTGGGGCACAGATACGCAGTATTTT
clone_size: few; d_call: NA; j_call: TRBJ1-5; v_call: TRBV4-1; cdr3_aa: CASSQSSGGVNQPQHF; cdr3_nt: TGCGCCAGCAGCCAGTCTTCAGGAGGGGTCAATCAGCCCCAGCATTTT
clone_size: few; d_call: NA; j_call: TRBJ1-5; v_call: TRBV29-1; cdr3_aa: CSVGQRGGNQPQHF; cdr3_nt: TGCAGCGTGGGGCAGCGGGGCGGCAATCAGCCCCAGCATTTT
clone_size: NA; d_call: TRBD2; j_call: TRBJ2-5; v_call: TRBV4-1; cdr3_aa: CASSQVGLAGEETQYF; cdr3_nt: TGCGCCAGCAGCCAGGTTGGACTAGCGGGGGAAGAGACCCAGTACTTC
clone_size: NA; d_call: NA; j_call: TRBJ2-3; v_call: TRBV28; cdr3_aa: CASSLGQGGVDTQYF; cdr3_nt: TGTGCCAGCAGTTTAGGCCAGGGGGGTGTAGATACGCAGTATTTT
clone_size: NA; d_call: NA; j_call: TRBJ2-3; v_call: TRBV25-1; cdr3_aa: CASSELGPSTDTQYF; cdr3_nt: TGTGCCAGCAGTGAATTGGGACCGAGCACAGATACGCAGTATTTT
clone_size: NA; d_call: NA; j_call: TRBJ1-3; v_call: TRBV18; cdr3_aa: CASSAGLDTVSGNTIYF; cdr3_nt: TGTGCCAGCTCAGCCGGACTGGACACCGTCTCTGGAAACACCATATATTTT
clone_size: NA; d_call: NA; j_call: TRBJ2-1; v_call: TRBV7-2; cdr3_aa: CASSPMQSTYNEQFF; cdr3_nt: TGTGCCAGCAGCCCCATGCAGTCCACCTACAATGAGCAGTTCTTC
clone_size: NA; d_call: NA; j_call: TRBJ1-5; v_call: TRBV6-1; cdr3_aa: CASSGDRHSNQPQHF; cdr3_nt: TGTGCCAGCAGTGGTGACAGGCATAGCAATCAGCCCCAGCATTTT
clone_size: NA; d_call: TRBD2; j_call: TRBJ2-1; v_call: TRBV28; cdr3_aa: CASSLGVAGGGNEQFF; cdr3_nt: TGTGCCAGCAGTTTAGGCGTGGCGGGAGGTGGTAATGAGCAGTTCTTC
clone_size: NA; d_call: TRBD2; j_call: TRBJ2-1; v_call: TRBV4-2; cdr3_aa: CASSRASGISSYNEQFF; cdr3_nt: TGTGCCAGCAGCCGGGCTAGCGGGATCAGCTCCTACAATGAGCAGTTCTTC
clone_size: NA; d_call: TRBD2; j_call: TRBJ2-3; v_call: TRBV2; cdr3_aa: CASSLLAGGSDTQYF; cdr3_nt: TGTGCCAGCAGTCTACTAGCGGGAGGTTCAGATACGCAGTATTTT